The 31 T cell receptor beta chains listed next were all sequenced from one sample in a study of T cells in Graves' hyperthyroidism and ophthalmopathy. RNA transcripts provided the source from which TCR beta CDR3 regions were amplified. Using the HTBI primer set, a first-round RT-PCR was run on the TCR CDR3. From the multiplex PCR reads, TCRdb called clonotypes with MiXCR, one entry per CDR3 protein. The sample records around 690,000 distinct CDR3 sequences, 15% to 20% being singletons. The source material was blood. These receptors came from a man between 50 and 59 years old with Graves' hyperthyroidism.

This clonotype was seen repeatedly, ten times or more. The genes are TRBV5-4 and TRBJ2-5; no reliable D call. Trimming removed 5 bases at V and 6 bases at J, with 14 bases between. Germline values: CDR1 SGHNT, CDR2 YYREEE (reference sequence). The CDR3 extends over 13 amino acids. The CDR3 region is CASREGTEQTQYF. CDR3 bases: TGTGCCAGCAGAGAAGGCACGGAACAGACCCAGTACTTC.

This clonotype has just a few counts. The chain recombines TRBV10-1 with TRBJ2-7, with D unresolved. Trimming shortened V by 3 bases and J by 2 bases, and 5 bases separated the two germline ends. The CDR3 has 12 residues. Germline values: CDR1 WNHNN, CDR2 SYGVQD (reference sequence). CDR3 sequence reads: CASSDAAYEQYF. The CDR3 DNA reads TGCGCCAGCAGTGATGCCGCCTACGAGCAGTACTTC.

This clonotype was counted at least ten times. This chain connects TRBV2 to TRBJ2-3, with D perhaps matching TRBD2 (6 bases). Per germline, CDR1 SNHLY and CDR2 FYNNEI. Trimming removed 9 bases at V and 0 bases at J, with 16 bases between. The CDR3 is 15 amino acids. The CDR3 bases are TGTGCCAGAACGACTCTAGCGACTAGCACAGATACGCAGTATTTT. Translated: CARTTLATSTDTQYF.

This clonotype was seen more than once but under ten times. V gene TRBV28 combines with J gene TRBJ1-1, with a tentative D call TRBD1 (6 bases). V was clipped by 3 bases and J by 1 base, with 9 bases between them. Germline loops: CDR1 MDHEN, CDR2 SYDVKM. The CDR3 totals 14 residues. CDR3 amino acids: CASSFEQGNTEAFF. The CDR3 nucleotides read TGTGCCAGCAGTTTTGAACAGGGGAACACTGAAGCTTTCTTT.

There are a few counts of this clonotype. The chain is built from TRBV20-1 and TRBJ2-7, with a tentative D call TRBD2 (6 bases). Germline V gene data show CDR1 as DFQATT and CDR2 as SNEGSKA (reference sequence). V lost 3 bases and J lost 2, with 14 bases in between. The CDR3 length is 14 residues. Here the CDR3 reads CSARRAGSPYEQYF. CDR3 nucleotides: TGCAGTGCTAGGCGCGCGGGGTCCCCCTACGAGCAGTACTTC.

The CDR3, as DNA: TGCGCCAGCCGTAGCGGGAGCGAAAAAAACATTCAGTACTTC. Amino acids: CASRSGSEKNIQYF. V gene TRBV5-1 combines with J gene TRBJ2-4; 9 bases match TRBD2. V trimming: 7 bases; J trimming: 4 bases; junction bases outside the gene matches: 6. Per germline, CDR1 SGHRS and CDR2 YFSETQ. The CDR3 runs 14 residues.

The chain recombines TRBV27 with TRBJ2-7; 11 bases align to TRBD1. This CDR3 comprises 13 residues. Per the germline V gene, CDR1 is MNHEY and CDR2 is SMNVEV (reference sequence). Germline trimming cut 10 bases from V and 4 bases from J; bases unmatched to any gene: 6. Written as DNA, the CDR3 is TGTGCCACCTCGGACAGGGGGCTTTACGAGCAGTACTTC. Translating it yields CATSDRGLYEQYF.

The chain recombines TRBV7-3 with TRBJ2-1; D remains unclear. This CDR3 spans 13 amino acids. Trimming stripped 3 bases from V and 5 bases from J, with 8 bases between. CDR1 is SGHTA, CDR2 FQGTGA, per germline. CDR3 loop: CASSFSKDNEQFF. The CDR3 nucleotides read TGTGCCAGCAGCTTTTCCAAGGACAATGAGCAGTTCTTC.

The sample holds many counts of this clonotype. The chain links TRBV28 to TRBJ2-5, with 8 bases that match TRBD2. CDR3 length: 15 residues. V lost 6 bases, J lost 5 bases, and 11 bases stayed unmatched. Germline values: CDR1 MDHEN, CDR2 SYDVKM. CDR3 in DNA: TGTGCCAGCAGAGACGGGGCTAGCGGGTGGGAGACCCAGTACTTC. Its translation: CASRDGASGWETQYF.

This clonotype was detected once. The junction shows a germline mismatch at one end, possibly a read error. The chain couples TRBV5-1 to TRBJ2-7; TRBD1 aligns across 9 bases. CDR3 size: 14 residues. The V gene's germline CDR1 is SGHRS and CDR2 YFSETQ. This CDR3 reads CSSSPRDRDNEQYF. CDR3 nucleotide sequence: TGCTCCAGCAGTCCCCGGGACAGGGACAACGAGCAGTACTTC.

This clonotype was counted a few times. V usage is TRBV28 and J usage is TRBJ1-6; D not certain. CDR1 MDHEN and CDR2 SYDVKM come from the germline V gene. The CDR3 runs 15 residues. The V end lost 3 bases, the J end lost 7 bases, and 13 bases lay between the germline ends. The chain's CDR3 is CASSLAGVLNSPLHF. The CDR3 coding sequence is TGTGCCAGCAGTTTGGCTGGGGTATTGAATTCACCCCTCCACTTT.

In the case of this clonotype: Given a much more abundant clone one base away, this may be a read error. This chain connects TRBV5-1 to TRBJ2-3; the match to TRBD2 covers 7 bases. Germline values: CDR1 SGHRS, CDR2 YFSETQ. There are 15 residues in the CDR3. The CDR3 coding sequence is TGCGCCGGCAGCCTCCTCGTGGGAGGGGAAGATACGCAGTATTTT. Translating it yields CAGSLLVGGEDTQYF.

This clonotype was seen at least ten times. The chain has TRBV6-2 or TRBV6-3 and TRBJ2-7, with 9 bases that match TRBD1. V dropped 2 bases and J dropped 1; count of bases not matched to a gene: 15. CDR3 size: 19 residues. Germline loops: CDR1 MNHEY, CDR2 SVGEGT. CDR3 sequence reads: CASSYRTGTGLSWSYEQYF. Here the CDR3 DNA reads TGTGCCAGCAGTTACCGAACCGGGACAGGGTTAAGTTGGTCCTACGAGCAGTACTTC.

The CDR3 reads CASSLGGAFF. CDR3 in DNA: TGTGCCAGCAGCTTAGGAGGAGCTTTCTTT. This rearrangement joins TRBV7-9 to TRBJ1-1; D gene unclear. This CDR3 is 10 amino acids long. V was trimmed by 1 base and J by 10 bases, leaving 4 bases between them. Germline CDR1 SEHNR, CDR2 FQNEAQ (reference sequence).

This clonotype was recorded at least ten times. V gene TRBV27 combines with J gene TRBJ1-1, with TRBD1 as a possible D gene (5 bases). CDR3 size: 15 residues. V lost 0 bases and J lost 3, with 11 bases in between. Germline CDR1 reads MNHEY; CDR2 reads SMNVEV (reference sequence). The CDR3 loop reads CASSLSIGADTEAFF. In DNA form, the CDR3 reads TGTGCCAGCAGTTTATCGATCGGGGCTGACACTGAAGCTTTCTTT.

The sample holds many counts of this clonotype. DNA of the CDR3: TGTGCCAGCCGGGACTACCAAGAGACCCAGTACTTC. It codes for CASRDYQETQYF. V is TRBV6-1 and J is TRBJ2-5; D might be TRBD2 (6 bases). Germline assignment: CDR1 MNHNS and CDR2 SASEGT. With 8 bases removed from V and 0 bases from J, the gap between germline ends came to 7 bases. The CDR3 consists of 12 residues.

This clonotype was seen repeatedly, ten times or more. This chain joins TRBV3-1 and TRBJ2-3; tentative D call: TRBD2 (5 bases). The CDR3 contains 16 residues. In germline, CDR1 is LGHDT, CDR2 YNNKEL (reference sequence). V gave up 3 bases and J gave up 0 bases, with 13 bases separating them. The CDR3 DNA sequence: TGTGCCAGCAGCCAGACTACCCACCTCAGCACAGATACGCAGTATTTT. It is translated as CASSQTTHLSTDTQYF.

The table lists this clonotype with many counts. The chain has TRBV30 and TRBJ1-1, with TRBD1 matching over 9 bases. Germline trimming cut 4 bases from V and 1 base from J; bases unmatched to any gene: 4. This CDR3 has 14 amino acids. The germline CDR1 and CDR2 sequences are GTSNPN and SVGIG (reference sequence). CDR3 coding DNA: TGTGCCTGGACAGACAGGGGGAAGAACACTGAAGCTTTCTTT. It yields the protein CAWTDRGKNTEAFF.

This clonotype came up many times. The genes are TRBV27 and TRBJ2-1; D might be TRBD1 (6 bases). Germline assignment: CDR1 MNHEY and CDR2 SMNVEV (reference sequence). The CDR3 spans 17 residues. The ends were cut back, 0 bases at V and 8 bases at J, with 20 bases in the middle. The CDR3 DNA sequence: TGTGCCAGCAGTTTATCTAAGGGGGACGCTCCCCCTGATGAGCAGTTCTTC. Translated: CASSLSKGDAPPDEQFF.

The chain is built from TRBV4-1 and TRBJ2-3; no clear D gene. The CDR3 has 14 residues. From germline, CDR1 is MGHRA and CDR2 YSYEKL. Trimming removed 1 base at V and 6 bases at J, with 11 bases between. CDR3 nucleotides: TGCGCCAGCAGCCAAGGACCCCGCGCGGATACGCAGTATTTT. This sequence encodes CASSQGPRADTQYF.

V and J are TRBV20-1 and TRBJ1-2, with TRBD1 as a possible D gene (5 bases). The V and J ends lost 5 bases and 2 bases respectively, with 18 bases between them. The CDR3 has 15 amino acids. Germline V gene sequence: CDR1 DFQATT, CDR2 SNEGSKA (reference sequence). CDR3 nucleotides: TGCAGTGCTTATCTATCAGGGTCGGAAAACTATGGCTACACCTTC. Its translation: CSAYLSGSENYGYTF.

This sequence joins TRBV6-5 and TRBJ1-2; D gene uncertain. In germline, CDR1 is MNHEY, CDR2 SVGAGI. Trimming took 2 bases from V and 5 from J, leaving 9 bases between them. This CDR3 is built from 13 residues. DNA of the CDR3: TGTGCCAGCAGTTACGAGGGTCAATATGGCTACACCTTC. As protein: CASSYEGQYGYTF.

This clonotype has a count of ten or more. This chain connects TRBV10-3 to TRBJ1-2, with D possibly matching TRBD1 (5 bases). From germline, CDR1 is ENHRY and CDR2 SYGVKD. Trimming took off 10 bases at V and 7 bases at J, with 13 bases between the two ends. CDR3 size: 11 residues. DNA of the CDR3: TGTGCCAGTACAGGATCCCTTGGCTACACCTTC. Translation gives CASTGSLGYTF.

Notes on this clonotype: The junction departs from germline at one end; a sequencing error may be responsible. The chain couples TRBV7-2 to TRBJ2-7; no firm D call. Germline V gene data show CDR1 as SGHTA and CDR2 as FQGNSA. This CDR3 has 13 amino acids. The CDR3 protein is CASSSGAAYGQYF. CDR3 DNA sequence: TGTGCCAGCAGCTCGGGTGCCGCCTACGGGCAGTACTTC.

This clonotype was detected many times. This chain links TRBV7-9 with TRBJ2-1; TRBD1 or TRBD2 may be the D gene (5 bases each). Deletions cut 1 base from V and 8 bases from J, with 15 bases between. Germline lookup yields CDR1 SEHNR and CDR2 FQNEAQ (reference sequence). The CDR3 length is 15 residues. CDR3 sequence reads: CASSLGGPGGDEQFF. CDR3 bases: TGTGCCAGCAGCTTAGGCGGTCCTGGGGGTGATGAGCAGTTCTTC.

This clonotype was observed many times. The chain carries TRBV7-2 and TRBJ2-1; tentatively, D is TRBD1 (6 bases). Trimming removed 5 bases at V and 0 bases at J, with 11 bases between. Germline CDR1 is SGHTA and CDR2 is FQGNSA. The length of the CDR3 is 15 residues. Written as DNA, the CDR3 is TGTGCCAGCAGCCTCAACAGGGACTCCTACAATGAGCAGTTCTTC. The encoded protein is CASSLNRDSYNEQFF.

Comments on this clonotype: A much bigger clone sits one base away, suggesting this may be a read error. The chain employs TRBV24-1 and TRBJ2-1; D may correspond to TRBD1 or TRBD2 (5 bases each). The CDR3 has 12 amino acids. Germline lookup yields CDR1 KGHDR and CDR2 SFDVKD. The CDR3 region has the DNA TGTGCCACCAGTGGGGGGTGGAATGAGCAGCTCTTC. It encodes CATSGGWNEQLF.

This clonotype was recorded many times. It may be a read error: a sequence one base away is much more abundant. The J gene is TRBJ2-1, the V gene TRBV11-2, with 10 bases matching TRBD1. There are 15 residues in the CDR3. Germline CDR1 SGHAT, CDR2 FQNNGV. The V and J ends lost 6 bases and 2 bases, in that order; junction bases with no gene match: 4. This CDR3 is CASSSGQGPYNEQFF. The DNA for the CDR3 is TGTGCCAGCAGTTCGGGACAGGGGCCCTACAATGAGCAGTTCTTC.

The chain couples TRBV29-1 to TRBJ1-3; 9 bases are a match to TRBD1. The germline CDR1 and CDR2 sequences are SQVTM and ANQGSEA. After removal of 6 bases from V and 2 bases from J, the junction contained 14 bases not matched to a gene. The CDR3 runs to 17 residues. This CDR3 is CSVALDRGKSTGNTIYF. CDR3 nucleotides: TGCAGCGTGGCCCTGGACAGGGGAAAAAGCACTGGAAACACCATATATTTT. Combining the CDR3 with reference TRBV29-1 and TRBJ1-3 gives the whole variable domain SAVISQKPSRDICQRGTSLTIQCQVDSQVTMMFWYRQQPGQSLTLIATANQGSEATYESGFVIDKFPISRPNLTFSTLTVSNMSPEDSSIYLCSVALDRGKSTGNTIYFGEGSWLTVV.

There are many counts of this clonotype. The V call is TRBV5-1, the J call TRBJ2-7; D uncertain. The CDR3 has 13 amino acids. Germline CDR1 reads SGHRS; CDR2 reads YFSETQ. Trimming cost V 0 bases and J 4 bases, with 8 bases left between them. In DNA form, the CDR3 reads TGCGCCAGCAGCTTGGAGTCAACTTACGAGCAGTACTTC. Translating it yields CASSLESTYEQYF.

The rearrangement links TRBV5-1 to TRBJ2-1; TRBD2 matches at 12 bases. Trimming removed 1 base from V and 5 bases from J; junction bases left unmatched: 10. Per germline, CDR1 SGHRS and CDR2 YFSETQ. This CDR3 has 18 amino acids. In DNA, the CDR3 is TGCGCCAGCAGCTTGTTTTCGGCGGGACTAGCGGGCCACAATGAGCAGTTCTTC. This translates into CASSLFSAGLAGHNEQFF.